Below are 10 T cell receptor beta chains sequenced from a single sample in a study of shared clonotypes between healthy human individuals. Terminally differentiated effector memory CD45RA+ cells were left out of the naive CD8 fraction, which was CD45RO-negative and positively selected for CCR7. Profiled with immunoSEQ multiplex PCR; TCRdb holds only in-frame clones, not every one. The sample lists about 590,000 clones; 95% were seen once. Input material: naive CD8+ T cells sorted from blood. The receptor source for this set is a woman under 40 in good health.

The rearrangement links TRBV6-6 to TRBJ1-1; no clear D gene. This CDR3 region has 16 residues. The V and J ends lost 4 bases and 2 bases respectively, with 17 bases between them. Germline V CDR1 and CDR2: MNHNY, SVGAGI (reference sequence). In DNA form, the CDR3 reads TGTGCCAGCAGTTTTAGCCCCGTCCTTGCAAACACTGAAGCTTTCTTT. Translated: CASSFSPVLANTEAFF.

The rearrangement uses TRBV6-6 and TRBJ2-7; 7 bases are shared with TRBD1. This CDR3 region has 13 residues. Germline lookup yields CDR1 MNHNY and CDR2 SVGAGI (reference sequence). V trimming: 5 bases; J trimming: 4 bases; junction bases outside the gene matches: 5. This CDR3 reads CASSGTADYEQYF. As DNA, the CDR3 is TGTGCCAGCAGTGGGACAGCCGATTACGAGCAGTACTTC.

Worth noting for this clone: A junction boundary mismatches the germline segment, possibly from a read error. V usage is TRBV7-8 and J usage is TRBJ1-5; a possible D gene is TRBD1 (6 bases). The germline V gene encodes CDR1 SGHVS and CDR2 FQNEAQ. The CDR3 spans 15 residues. The CDR3 region has the DNA TGTGCCAGCAGCTTACTTCAGGGGCCCAATCGGCCCCAGCATTTT. Encoded protein: CASSLLQGPNRPQHF.

This clone was found once. This chain uses TRBV28 with TRBJ1-3; tentatively, D is TRBD1 (6 bases). With 6 bases removed from V and 4 bases from J, the gap between germline ends came to 16 bases. CDR3 length equals 15 residues. Germline V gives CDR1 MDHEN, CDR2 SYDVKM. The CDR3 DNA is TGTGCCAGCAGGGGGTTACAGGGCCCGGGAAACACCATATATTTT. This translates into CASRGLQGPGNTIYF. The variable domain in full, with the rest retrieved from reference TRBV28 and TRBJ1-3, is DVKVTQSSRYLVKRTGEKVFLECVQDMDHENMFWYRQDPGLGLRLIYFSYDVKMKEKGDIPEGYSVSREKKERFSLILESASTNQTSMYLCASRGLQGPGNTIYFGEGSWLTVV.

The chain is built from TRBV10-1 and TRBJ2-2; D is uncertain. The germline gives CDR1 WNHNN, CDR2 SYGVQD (reference sequence). CDR3 length: 14 residues. V lost 6 bases, J lost 0 bases, and 8 bases lay in between. This chain's CDR3 is CASREFTNTGELFF. The CDR3 DNA reads as TGCGCCAGCAGGGAATTTACGAACACCGGGGAGCTGTTTTTT.

V gene TRBV15 combines with J gene TRBJ1-1; D is ambiguous. From germline, CDR1 is LNHNV and CDR2 YYDKDF (reference sequence). This CDR3 spans 15 amino acids. Trimming pared 1 base from V and 3 bases from J, leaving 12 bases between. In nucleotides, the CDR3 is TGTGCCACCAGCAGAGGCGTGAGCCTGGACACTGAAGCTTTCTTT. This codes for CATSRGVSLDTEAFF. The complete variable domain, with remaining parts taken from reference TRBV15 and TRBJ1-1, reads DAMVIQNPRYQVTQFGKPVTLSCSQTLNHNVMYWYQQKSSQAPKLLFHYYDKDFNNEADTPDNFQSRRPNTSFCFLDIRSPGLGDTAMYLCATSRGVSLDTEAFFGQGTRLTVV.

The chain has TRBV11-2 and TRBJ2-7; D might be TRBD2 (5 bases). Trimming stripped 2 bases from V and 4 bases from J, with 6 bases between. The germline V gene has CDR1 SGHAT and CDR2 FQNNGV. The CDR3 contains 12 residues. The CDR3 DNA reads as TGTGCCAGCAGCTTACCGGGGTACGAGCAGTACTTC. Protein: CASSLPGYEQYF.

The rearrangement joins TRBV4-1 to TRBJ2-5; no clear D. The J call is in doubt because the DNA end fits TRBJ2-7 better. This CDR3 region has 14 residues. The germline V gene has CDR1 MGHRA and CDR2 YSYEKL. The CDR3, as DNA: TGCGCCAGCAGCCAAGAAGCCGGAACCTACGAGCAGTACTTC. This codes for CASSQEAGTYEQYF.

The DNA for the CDR3 is TGTGCCAGTCTCAGAAGCGGTTGGCGCTACGAGCAGTACTTC. Protein product: CASLRSGWRYEQYF. The chain is built from TRBV28 and TRBJ2-7; possibly TRBD2 for D (5 bases). Trimming left V 9 bases short and J 3 bases short, with 18 bases between. CDR1 is MDHEN, CDR2 SYDVKM, per germline. The CDR3 length is 14 residues.

The chain links TRBV5-6 to TRBJ1-2; no definite D call. The V and J ends lost 2 bases and 6 bases respectively, with 11 bases between them. Germline V gene lookup returns CDR1 SGHDT and CDR2 YYEEEE. The CDR3 totals 13 residues. CDR3 coding DNA: TGTGCCAGCAGCTTTAGGACGCAGGATGGCTACACCTTC. Amino acid sequence: CASSFRTQDGYTF. The full variable domain, with the rest looked up from reference TRBV5-6 and TRBJ1-2, is DAGVTQSPTHLIKTRGQQVTLRCSPKSGHDTVSWYQQALGQGPQFIFQYYEEEERQRGNFPDRFSGHQFPNYSSELNVNALLLGDSALYLCASSFRTQDGYTFGSGTRLTVV.